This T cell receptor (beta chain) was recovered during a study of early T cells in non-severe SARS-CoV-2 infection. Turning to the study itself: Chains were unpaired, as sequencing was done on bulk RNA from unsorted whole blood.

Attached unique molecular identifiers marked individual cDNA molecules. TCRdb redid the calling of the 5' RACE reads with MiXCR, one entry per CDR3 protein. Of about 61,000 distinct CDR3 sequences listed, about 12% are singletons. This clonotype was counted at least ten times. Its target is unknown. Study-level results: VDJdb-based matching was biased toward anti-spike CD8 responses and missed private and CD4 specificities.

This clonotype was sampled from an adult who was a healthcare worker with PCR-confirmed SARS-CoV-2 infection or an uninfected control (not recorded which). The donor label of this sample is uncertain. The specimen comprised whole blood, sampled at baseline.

The CDR3 region has the DNA TGTGCCAGCAGCCAGGACCTGGGCACCGGGGAGCTGTTTTTT. Translation: CASSQDLGTGELFF. The gene calls are TRBV7-6 and TRBJ2-2; D not resolved. CDR3 length: 14 residues. V was shortened by 5 bases and J by 4 bases, with 11 bases between the two germline ends. Germline V lookup: CDR1 SGHVS, CDR2 FNYEAQ.